Listed below are T cell receptor beta chains from one sample, sequenced in a study of blood T cells in healthy people across ages. Each CDR3 protein is one row after TCRdb ran MiXCR on the 5' RACE reads. The sample holds about 780,000 distinct CDR3 sequences, about 46% seen once. Sequenced: blood. The receptors shown here come from an older man in good health. Both conserved end residues are part of each CDR3. D genes are given only for firm matches. The listing skips clone size in some rows; elsewhere it reads once, few, many or a size class.

V	size	D	J	CDR3	DNA
TRBV11-3	.	TRBD2	TRBJ2-1	CASSPGQAGTGNEQFF	TGTGCCAGCAGCCCCGGGCAAGCGGGGACGGGTAATGAGCAGTTCTTC
TRBV7-2	.	TRBD2	TRBJ2-7	CASTKLAGTSGSYEQYF	TGTGCCAGCACTAAACTGGCTGGGACTAGCGGGTCCTACGAGCAGTACTTC
TRBV2	.	.	TRBJ1-1	CASSPQLNTEAFF	TGTGCCAGCAGTCCACAACTGAACACTGAAGCTTTCTTT
TRBV24-1	few	TRBD1	TRBJ2-1	CATSDSTGDARNEQFF	TGTGCCACCAGTGATTCGACAGGGGATGCACGAAATGAGCAGTTCTTC
TRBV29-1	.	TRBD1	TRBJ1-2	CSVEDRGQGTGYTF	TGCAGCGTTGAAGATCGGGGACAGGGTACTGGCTACACCTTC
TRBV5-5	many	TRBD2	TRBJ2-5	CASSTAGAEETQYF	TGTGCCAGCAGCACAGCGGGAGCTGAGGAGACCCAGTACTTC
TRBV29-1	few	TRBD1	TRBJ2-5	CSAEEDRVTETQYF	TGCAGCGCAGAAGAGGACAGGGTAACGGAGACCCAGTACTTC
TRBV7-2	.	.	TRBJ2-3	CASSPRHRAGDTQYF	TGTGCCAGCAGCCCCCGGCACAGGGCTGGAGATACGCAGTATTTT
TRBV10-3	few	.	TRBJ1-1	CAISEFQETEAFF	TGTGCCATCAGTGAGTTTCAGGAAACTGAAGCTTTCTTT
TRBV28	few	.	TRBJ2-3	CASSSQRNTQYF	TGTGCCAGCAGTTCCCAACGAAATACGCAGTATTTT
TRBV4-2	.	.	TRBJ1-2	CASSQDVREYGYTF	TGTGCCAGCAGCCAAGATGTCAGGGAGTATGGCTACACCTTC
TRBV6-5	.	.	TRBJ1-1	CASSYGQAQTTEAFF	TGTGCCAGCAGTTACGGTCAGGCCCAGACCACTGAAGCTTTCTTT
TRBV7-2	.	.	TRBJ2-3	CASSLAPAVADTQYF	TGTGCCAGCAGCTTAGCCCCGGCCGTTGCAGATACGCAGTATTTT